The source of this T cell receptor (beta chain) is a study of radiation and T cells in renal cell carcinoma. Study results and limitations: Without pretreatment biopsies, baseline tumor clonotype presence was undetermined. From baseline, blood top tumor clonotypes peaked at 2 weeks post-radiation.

Data came from immunoSEQ multiplex PCR; TCRdb stores just in-frame clones and leaves some out. The sample records 45,000 to 55,000 clones, 75% to 90% being singletons. Concerning this clone: Its antigen remains unknown.

V was clipped by 6 bases and J by 3 bases, with 11 bases between them. This CDR3 region has 14 residues. Germline CDR1 and CDR2: ENHRY and SYGVKD. Time point in this sample: blood 2 weeks post-SBRT. As to treatment: 15 Gy SBRT to primary tumor, nephrectomy 4 weeks later. Clear cell pathology was present in this patient's renal cell carcinoma. The chain carries TRBV10-3 and TRBJ2-2; possible D gene TRBD1, 5 bases. The receptor was derived from a woman in her 70s with renal cell carcinoma. Sequenced here: blood, sampled from a patient whose treatment included radiotherapy and nephrectomy. CDR3 sequence (DNA): TGTGCCATCAGCAAGGACACGCACACCGGGGAGCTGTTTTTT. It encodes CAISKDTHTGELFF.